The clone carrying this T cell receptor beta chain occurred once. Its specificity is not known. This record comes from a study of cytomegalovirus exposure and HLA in healthy donors. General study points: In the 120 validation repertoires, 85% to 95% of cluster scores exceeded 0, per a later analysis. Reports showed the classifier diagnosing cytomegalovirus status with high specificity and sensitivity. Most TCR sequences proved rare, with some public TCRs found in many donors. Cytomegalovirus-associated TCR beta chains were listed, numbering 164.

This CDR3 has 15 amino acids. V shed 6 bases and J 4 bases; nucleotides not matched to a gene: 10. Germline V gives CDR1 MNHNS, CDR2 SASEGT. Sequenced by immunoSEQ multiplex PCR; TCRdb stores in-frame clones only, minus some. Here the sample spans fewer than 85,000 clones, approximately 96% being singletons. Source material: PBMCs. The receptor comes from a woman aged 18-29 years in good health and CMV-seronegative. The chain is built from TRBV6-1 and TRBJ1-1, with TRBD1 matching 8 bases. CDR3 protein: CASRPGQGKSTEAFF. The DNA for the CDR3 is TGTGCCAGCAGACCCGGACAGGGAAAAAGCACTGAAGCTTTCTTT.